The T cell receptor (beta chain) under discussion was sequenced for a study of the immune and genomic landscape of osteosarcoma. Study background: The cohort was enriched for poor-risk osteosarcoma.

Primary, local recurrence and metastasis osteosarcoma tumors were taken after treatment from poor-prognosis patients. A remark on this clone: What it recognizes is unknown.

This CDR3 is 16 amino acids long. Trimming cost V 0 bases and J 9 bases; bases outside gene matches: 3. CDR1 is LGHNA, CDR2 YNFKEQ, per germline. Notes on the study in general: A few cases had one hyperexpanded dominant clone and under 100 clonotypes. Immune-hot C3 tumors showed higher but still low clonality than cold C1.

TCRdb's copy holds only in-frame clones and misses some; the assay was immunoSEQ multiplex PCR. The sample carries several thousand clones, around 68% recorded once. The source of this sequence is a human donor with osteosarcoma. Sequenced material: osteosarcoma tumor tissue from the lung. The chain joins TRBV4-2 to TRBJ1-6; 12 positions match TRBD1. The CDR3 protein is CASSQDGTGGGSPLHF. The CDR3 nucleotides are TGTGCCAGCAGCCAAGATGGGACAGGGGGCGGTTCACCCCTCCACTTT.